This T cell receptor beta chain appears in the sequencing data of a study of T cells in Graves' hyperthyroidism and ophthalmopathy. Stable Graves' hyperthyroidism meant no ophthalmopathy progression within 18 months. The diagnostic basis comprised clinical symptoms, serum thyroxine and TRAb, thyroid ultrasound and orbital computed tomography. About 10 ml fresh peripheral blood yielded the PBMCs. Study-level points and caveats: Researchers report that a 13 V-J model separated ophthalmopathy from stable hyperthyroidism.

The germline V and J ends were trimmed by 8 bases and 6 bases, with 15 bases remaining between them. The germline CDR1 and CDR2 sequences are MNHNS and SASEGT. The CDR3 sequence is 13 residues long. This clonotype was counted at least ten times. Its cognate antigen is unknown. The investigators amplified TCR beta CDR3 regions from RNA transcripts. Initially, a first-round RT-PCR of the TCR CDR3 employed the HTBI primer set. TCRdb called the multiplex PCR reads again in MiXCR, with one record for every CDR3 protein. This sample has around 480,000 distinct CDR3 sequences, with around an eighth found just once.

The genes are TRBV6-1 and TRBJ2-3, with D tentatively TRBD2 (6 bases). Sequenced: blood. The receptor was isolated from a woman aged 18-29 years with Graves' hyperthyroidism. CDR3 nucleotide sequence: TGTGCCAGCGGAAAGCTAGGGAGGGATACGCAGTATTTT. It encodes CASGKLGRDTQYF.